A single sample gave rise to the 7 T cell receptor beta chains below, sequenced in a study of spatial heterogeneity in lung cancer. Time point given: sample taken at primary tumor resection. TCRdb re-called the 5' RACE reads with MiXCR, one entry per CDR3 protein. This table holds about 38,000 distinct CDR3 sequences, around 7% found once. Sequencing used PBMCs, obtained at surgery. These receptors originate from a male donor with early-stage non-small cell lung cancer.

The CDR3 DNA follows: TGTGCCAGCAGCCCTCGCCTAGGTTCCACCGGGGAGCTGTTTTTT. This translates into CASSPRLGSTGELFF. The chain joins TRBV7-2 to TRBJ2-2, with D hard to call. The V end lost 5 bases, the J end lost 4 bases, and 14 bases lay between the germline ends. Germline CDR1 and CDR2: SGHTA and FQGNSA. The CDR3 length is 15 residues.

This clonotype was recorded at least ten times. The rearrangement links TRBV28 to TRBJ2-7; weak D call: TRBD1 (5 bases). The V gene lost 3 bases and the J gene lost 5 bases, with 11 bases spanning the gap. The CDR3 has 13 amino acids. The germline V gene has CDR1 MDHEN and CDR2 SYDVKM. The CDR3 DNA reads TGTGCCAGCAGTTTGTCCAGGGCCAACGAGCAGTACGTC. Translated, it gives CASSLSRANEQYV.

This clonotype was detected ten times or more. The chain has TRBV7-6 and TRBJ2-5, with TRBD2 identical over 9 bases. Per germline, CDR1 SGHVS and CDR2 FNYEAQ. J lost 3 bases, V lost 5 bases, and 4 bases had no gene match. CDR3 size: 14 residues. This chain's CDR3 is CASSLTSGEETQYF. Written as DNA, the CDR3 is TGTGCCAGCAGCCTGACTAGCGGAGAAGAGACCCAGTACTTC.

This clonotype was observed many times. The V call is TRBV2, the J call TRBJ2-3, with 9 bases aligning to TRBD2. The germline V gene encodes CDR1 SNHLY and CDR2 FYNNEI. The J segment lost 5 bases and the V segment lost 1 base, leaving 13 bases of the junction unmatched. This CDR3 is built from 18 residues. The chain's CDR3 is CASSEGEVAGALGDTQYF. The CDR3 nucleotides read TGTGCCAGCAGTGAAGGAGAGGTAGCGGGAGCCCTCGGAGATACGCAGTATTTT.

Ten or more counts support this clonotype. V and J are TRBV7-2 and TRBJ2-3; 8 bases line up with TRBD2. Germline V gene data show CDR1 as SGHTA and CDR2 as FQGNSA. CDR3 length: 17 residues. The V segment lost 5 bases and the J segment 4 bases; nucleotides outside the gene matches: 14. The CDR3 region has the DNA TGTGCCAGCAGCCTATCCCAAGCGGGAGTTCTTTCAGATACGCAGTATTTT. Translation gives CASSLSQAGVLSDTQYF.

This clonotype was counted at least ten times. The gene calls are TRBV20-1 and TRBJ2-7, with 8 bases fitting TRBD2. Looked up from germline, CDR1 is DFQATT and CDR2 is SNEGSKA (reference sequence). Germline trimming cut 0 bases from V and 2 bases from J; bases unmatched to any gene: 3. The CDR3 is made up of 14 amino acids. The CDR3 is CSARDAGGAYEQYF. In DNA, the CDR3 is TGCAGTGCTAGAGATGCCGGGGGGGCCTACGAGCAGTACTTC.

This clonotype has more than one count but fewer than ten. This chain links TRBV7-3 with TRBJ2-3; D is uncertain. V dropped 6 bases and J dropped 3 bases, with 13 bases sitting between them. From germline, CDR1 is SGHTA and CDR2 FQGTGA. The length of the CDR3 is 14 residues. DNA for the CDR3: TGTGCCAGCAGACAGTCACAGACAACAGATACGCAGTATTTT. Protein: CASRQSQTTDTQYF.